The 20 T cell receptor beta chains listed next were all sequenced from one sample in a study of human T cells and chemical hapten exposure. Indicated time point: pre-sensitization, week 0. The treatment is: therapeutic diphenylcyclopropenone sensitization with weekly scalp DPC. Each CDR3 protein is one row after TCRdb ran MiXCR on the RACE reads. This repertoire shows about 120,000 distinct CDR3 sequences, about 13% found once; its top ten account for 2.5% to 3.5%. This material consisted of whole blood, taken in connection with sensitization to the hapten diphenylcyclopropenone (DPC). These receptors were obtained from a woman aged 18-35 years with alopecia areata. Some clones in this sample may be carry-over from other donors' samples.

The chain employs TRBV7-9 and TRBJ1-2; 7 bases line up with TRBD1. The CDR3 consists of 18 residues. V lost 4 bases to trimming and J lost 4 bases; unmatched junction nucleotides: 18. Germline V gene data show CDR1 as SEHNR and CDR2 as FQNEAQ (reference sequence). CDR3 sequence reads: CASSSITHRTRTGYGYTF. CDR3 coding DNA: TGTGCCAGCAGCTCCATCACCCACCGTACCAGGACAGGCTATGGCTACACCTTC.

The rearrangement uses TRBV20-1 and TRBJ2-3, with D hard to call. Germline V gene lookup returns CDR1 DFQATT and CDR2 SNEGSKA (reference sequence). This CDR3 region has 13 residues. Trimming removed 2 bases at V and 2 bases at J, with 8 bases between. The CDR3 nucleotides read TGCAGTGCTAGATTTAGGTTCACAGATACGCAGTATTTT. It specifies CSARFRFTDTQYF.

This clonotype was counted only a few times. The V call is TRBV7-6, the J call TRBJ2-3, with TRBD2 as a possible D gene (6 bases). This CDR3 spans 16 amino acids. V lost 6 bases, J lost 2 bases, and 18 bases lay in between. From germline, CDR1 is SGHVS and CDR2 FNYEAQ. CDR3 sequence (DNA): TGTGCCAGCAGTCCCCTAGCGTCCTCAGTCACAGATACGCAGTATTTT. It encodes CASSPLASSVTDTQYF. Variable domain in full (rest from reference TRBV7-6 and TRBJ2-3): GAGVSQSPRYKVTKRGQDVALRCDPISGHVSLYWYRQALGQGPEFLTYFNYEAQQDKSGLPNDRFSAERPEGSISTLTIQRTEQRDSAMYRCASSPLASSVTDTQYFGPGTRLTVL.

The chain has TRBV20-1 and TRBJ2-1; D is uncertain. The V gene's germline CDR1 is DFQATT and CDR2 SNEGSKA (reference sequence). The CDR3 is 12 residues long. V dropped 1 base and J dropped 9 bases, with 10 bases sitting between them. CDR3 amino acids: CSARGVATEQFF. CDR3 nucleotide sequence: TGCAGTGCTAGAGGAGTGGCAACTGAGCAGTTCTTC.

V is TRBV4-3 and J is TRBJ2-1; 12 nucleotides line up with TRBD1. V lost 1 base and J lost 9; bases outside the gene matches: 13. Germline-derived CDR1 and CDR2 are LGHNA and YSLEER. The CDR3 loop spans 18 amino acids. The CDR3 loop is CASSQAPGGDRGLGEQFF. CDR3 DNA: TGCGCCAGCAGCCAAGCCCCAGGGGGGGACAGGGGGCTGGGTGAGCAGTTCTTC.

This clonotype was counted at least ten times. The chain's CDR3 is CSVEEGGSPDTQYF. CDR3 DNA sequence: TGCAGCGTTGAAGAGGGGGGGTCCCCAGATACGCAGTATTTT. The V call is TRBV29-1, the J call TRBJ2-3; the match to TRBD2 covers 7 bases. The CDR3 loop spans 14 amino acids. Germline CDR1 and CDR2: SQVTM and ANQGSEA. The V segment lost 0 bases and the J segment 4 bases; nucleotides outside the gene matches: 4.

The chain has TRBV18 and TRBJ1-6, with a tentative D call TRBD1 (5 bases). V was shortened by 10 bases and J by 7 bases, with 11 bases between the two germline ends. This CDR3 is built from 12 residues. Germline assignment: CDR1 KGHSH and CDR2 LQKENI. CDR3 nucleotide sequence: TGTGCCACCCGTTCAGGGAATTCACCCCTCCACTTT. Protein product: CATRSGNSPLHF.

The V gene is TRBV6-5, the J gene TRBJ2-1; 9 nucleotides match TRBD1. V was pared by 4 bases and J by 0 bases, with 7 bases of the junction left unmatched. CDR3 length: 17 amino acids. Per germline, CDR1 MNHEY and CDR2 SVGAGI. CDR3 nucleotides: TGTGCCAGCAGTTGGGGGGGGACAGGGAGCTCCTACAATGAGCAGTTCTTC. It yields the protein CASSWGGTGSSYNEQFF.

Only a few counts were recorded for this clonotype. The chain links TRBV29-1 to TRBJ1-1, with TRBD1 matching over 7 bases. The CDR3 contains 12 residues. Germline V gene sequence: CDR1 SQVTM, CDR2 ANQGSEA. The J segment lost 11 bases and the V segment lost 5 bases, leaving 11 bases of the junction unmatched. The CDR3 loop reads CSVWDSYTWAFF. In DNA, the CDR3 is TGCAGCGTTTGGGACAGCTACACATGGGCTTTCTTT.

In this sample, this clonotype turned up a few times. V gene TRBV5-6 combines with J gene TRBJ1-1; TRBD1 aligns across 9 bases. From germline, CDR1 is SGHDT and CDR2 YYEEEE. This CDR3 region has 16 residues. V lost 1 base, J lost 0 bases, and 4 bases stayed unmatched. CDR3 in amino acids: CASSLTGGLMNTEAFF. The CDR3 coding sequence is TGTGCCAGCAGCTTGACAGGGGGCTTGATGAACACTGAAGCTTTCTTT.

The V call is TRBV6-2 or TRBV6-3, the J call TRBJ2-1; 9 nucleotides line up with TRBD2. The germline V gene has CDR1 MNHEY and CDR2 SVGEGT. The CDR3 extends over 17 amino acids. V lost 2 bases to trimming and J lost 7 bases; unmatched junction nucleotides: 12. The CDR3 DNA sequence: TGTGCCAGCAGTTACCCATTCGCTTTAGCGGGGGTAAATGAGCAGTTCTTC. It codes for CASSYPFALAGVNEQFF.

For this clonotype: This may come from a read error, since a much larger clone is one base off. This sequence joins TRBV27 and TRBJ2-7; maybe TRBD1 (6 bases). CDR1 MNHEY and CDR2 SMNVEV come from the germline V gene (reference sequence). V was trimmed by 7 bases and J by 3 bases, leaving 13 bases between them. There are 13 residues in the CDR3. The CDR3 coding sequence is TGTGCCAGCAAGGGGGTCGGCATCTACGAGCAGTACTTC. The encoded protein is CASKGVGIYEQYF.

There are many counts of this clonotype. J is TRBJ2-5 and V is TRBV12-3 or TRBV12-4; D might be TRBD2 (5 bases). Trimming pared 7 bases from V and 3 bases from J, leaving 12 bases between. There are 13 residues in the CDR3. CDR3 sequence (DNA): TGTGCCAGCACCCAGGACGGGGAAGAGACCCAGTACTTC. Residues: CASTQDGEETQYF.

The genes are TRBV7-8 and TRBJ2-1; 8 bases map to TRBD2. This CDR3 is built from 16 residues. Germline-derived CDR1 and CDR2 are SGHVS and FQNEAQ. Trimming removed 2 bases from V and 6 bases from J; junction bases left unmatched: 9. The CDR3, as DNA: TGTGCCAGCAGCTTACCCCGGGGGGGTCCGGTCAATGAGCAGTTCTTC. This sequence encodes CASSLPRGGPVNEQFF.

The chain has TRBV11-2 and TRBJ2-3; tentatively, D is TRBD1 (6 bases). There are 16 residues in the CDR3. V was cut by 1 base and J by 6 bases, with 17 bases left in between. CDR1 is SGHAT and CDR2 is FQNNGV in the germline V gene. This CDR3 reads CASSLVGHQGTDTQYF. The CDR3 coding sequence is TGTGCCAGCAGCTTAGTCGGGCATCAGGGGACCGATACGCAGTATTTT.

Many counts were recorded for this clonotype. The rearrangement joins TRBV12-3 or TRBV12-4 to TRBJ2-5; no firm D call. The V end was cut by 4 bases, the J end by 13 bases, with 19 bases between. There are 13 residues in the CDR3. CDR3 region: CASSSDGPRRRYF. CDR3 in DNA: TGTGCCAGCAGTTCCGACGGCCCCCGCCGTCGGTACTTC.

This clonotype was picked up a small number of times. The chain couples TRBV30 to TRBJ1-1; no clear D gene. Germline CDR1 reads GTSNPN; CDR2 reads SVGIG (reference sequence). The CDR3 totals 12 residues. The V end was cut by 3 bases, the J end by 4 bases, with 9 bases between. The CDR3 bases are TGTGCCTGGAGCACGCTTGGCACTGAAGCTTTCTTT. This codes for CAWSTLGTEAFF.

The genes are TRBV25-1 and TRBJ2-5; D could derive from TRBD1 or TRBD2 (5 bases each). Germline loops: CDR1 MGHDK, CDR2 SYGVNS. With 0 bases removed from V and 4 bases from J, the gap between germline ends came to 12 bases. The CDR3 has 15 residues. CDR3: CASSEYRGTLETQYF. The CDR3 nucleotides read TGTGCCAGCAGTGAATATAGAGGGACCCTAGAGACCCAGTACTTC.

The genes are TRBV4-3 and TRBJ2-3; no reliable D call. The CDR3 consists of 17 residues. Germline CDR1 LGHNA, CDR2 YSLEER. The germline V and J ends were trimmed by 0 bases and 2 bases, with 15 bases remaining between them. The CDR3 DNA reads as TGCGCCAGCAGCCAAGACTACCGAAGGGCTATCACAGATACGCAGTATTTT. Its protein is CASSQDYRRAITDTQYF.

This clonotype was recorded a few times. The rearrangement joins TRBV28 to TRBJ2-3, with a possible D match to TRBD1 (6 bases). The V gene's germline CDR1 is MDHEN and CDR2 SYDVKM. V was cut by 6 bases and J by 0 bases, with 13 bases left in between. The CDR3 has 15 residues. The CDR3 sequence: CASRKEGGSTDTQYF. For the CDR3, the DNA is TGTGCCAGCAGGAAGGAAGGGGGTAGCACAGATACGCAGTATTTT.